The clone carrying this T cell receptor beta chain was seen once. TCRdb's table, derived via immunoSEQ multiplex PCR, lists solely in-frame clones and lacks some. Among 20,000 to 30,000 clones listed, 75% to 90% were seen once. This record belongs to a study of lymphopenia after photon versus proton radiotherapy. V lost 3 bases, J lost 6 bases, and 5 bases stayed unmatched. Per the germline V gene, CDR1 is SGHTA and CDR2 is FQGTGA. The CDR3 sequence is 15 residues long. The chain combines TRBV7-3 with TRBJ2-2, with 9 bases identical to TRBD1. The TCR was taken from a man aged 35 to 55 with gastric cancer. Material: peripheral blood, obtained from a patient treated with photon-based radiotherapy. This chain's CDR3 is CASSLGQGRAGELFF. The CDR3 region has the DNA TGTGCCAGCAGCTTGGGACAGGGACGGGCCGGGGAGCTGTTTTTT.